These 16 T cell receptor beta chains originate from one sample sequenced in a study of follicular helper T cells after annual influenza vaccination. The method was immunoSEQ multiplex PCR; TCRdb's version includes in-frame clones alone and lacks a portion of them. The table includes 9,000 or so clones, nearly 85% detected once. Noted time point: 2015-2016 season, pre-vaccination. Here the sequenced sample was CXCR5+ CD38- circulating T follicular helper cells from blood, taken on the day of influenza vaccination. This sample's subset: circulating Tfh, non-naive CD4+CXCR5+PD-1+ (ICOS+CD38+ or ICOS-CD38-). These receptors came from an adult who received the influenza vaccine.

The CDR3 nucleotides are TGTGCCACCAAGCGGGATGGAGGGGACAATGAGCAGTTCTTC. The encoded protein is CATKRDGGDNEQFF. V usage is TRBV6-6 and J usage is TRBJ2-1; 7 bases align to TRBD2. Germline V lookup: CDR1 MNHNY, CDR2 SVGAGI (reference sequence). The V and J ends lost 10 bases and 5 bases, in that order; junction bases with no gene match: 11. The CDR3 runs to 14 residues.

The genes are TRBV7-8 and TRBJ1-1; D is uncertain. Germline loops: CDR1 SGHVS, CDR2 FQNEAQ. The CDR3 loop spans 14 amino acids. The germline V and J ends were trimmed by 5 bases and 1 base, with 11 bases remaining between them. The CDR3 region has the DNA TGTGCCAGCAGCCCCAGAAATAAGAACACTGAAGCTTTCTTT. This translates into CASSPRNKNTEAFF.

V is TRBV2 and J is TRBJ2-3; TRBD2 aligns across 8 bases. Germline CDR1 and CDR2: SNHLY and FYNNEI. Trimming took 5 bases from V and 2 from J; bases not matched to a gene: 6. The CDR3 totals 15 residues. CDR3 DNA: TGTGCCAGCAGTCGTAGCGGGATTGTCACAGATACGCAGTATTTT. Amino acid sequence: CASSRSGIVTDTQYF.

CDR3 amino acids: CASSIRGNTGELFF. For the CDR3, the DNA is TGTGCCAGTAGTATCAGGGGCAACACCGGGGAGCTGTTTTTT. The rearrangement links TRBV19 to TRBJ2-2; D is perhaps TRBD1 (6 bases). Germline loops: CDR1 LNHDA, CDR2 SQIVND (reference sequence). There are 14 residues in the CDR3. Deletions cut 3 bases from V and 2 bases from J, with 7 bases between.

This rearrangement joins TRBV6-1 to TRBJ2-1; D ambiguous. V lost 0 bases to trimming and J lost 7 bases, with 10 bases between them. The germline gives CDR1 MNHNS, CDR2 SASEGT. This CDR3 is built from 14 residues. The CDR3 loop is CASSEASWANEQFF. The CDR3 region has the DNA TGTGCCAGCAGTGAAGCGTCCTGGGCTAATGAGCAGTTCTTC.

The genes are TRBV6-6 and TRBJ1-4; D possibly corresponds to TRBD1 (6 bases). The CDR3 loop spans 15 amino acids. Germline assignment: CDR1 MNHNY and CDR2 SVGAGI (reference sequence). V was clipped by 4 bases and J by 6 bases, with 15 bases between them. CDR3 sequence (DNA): TGTGCCAGCAGTTCCCCCAGGGGAGGGGATGAAAAACTGTTTTTT. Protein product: CASSSPRGGDEKLFF.

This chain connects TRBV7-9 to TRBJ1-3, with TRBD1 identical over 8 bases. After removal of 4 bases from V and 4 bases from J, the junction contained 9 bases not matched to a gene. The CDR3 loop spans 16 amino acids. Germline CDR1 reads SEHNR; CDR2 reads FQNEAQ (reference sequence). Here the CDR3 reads CASSSQGALRGNTIYF. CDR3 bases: TGTGCCAGCAGCTCCCAGGGGGCGCTGAGGGGAAACACCATATATTTT.

CDR3 DNA: TGTGCCAGCAGTAACCCACCGGCGGGGTACCTACGTTCCGGGGAGCTGTTTTTT. Its protein is CASSNPPAGYLRSGELFF. The chain employs TRBV28 and TRBJ2-2; a weak D match, TRBD2 (6 bases). CDR1 is MDHEN and CDR2 is SYDVKM in the germline V gene. V was clipped by 5 bases and J by 6 bases, with 25 bases between them. The CDR3 has 18 amino acids.

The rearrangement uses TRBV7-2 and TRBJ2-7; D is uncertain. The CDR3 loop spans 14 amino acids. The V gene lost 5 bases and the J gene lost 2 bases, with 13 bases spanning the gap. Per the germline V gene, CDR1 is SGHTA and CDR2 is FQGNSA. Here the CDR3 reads CASSTSIKAYEQYF. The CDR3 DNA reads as TGTGCCAGCAGCACATCCATTAAAGCCTACGAGCAGTACTTC. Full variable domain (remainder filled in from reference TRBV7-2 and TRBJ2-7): GAGVSQSPSNKVTEKGKDVELRCDPISGHTALYWYRQSLGQGLEFLIYFQGNSAPDKSGLPSDRFSAERTGGSVSTLTIQRTQQEDSAVYLCASSTSIKAYEQYFGPGTRLTVT.

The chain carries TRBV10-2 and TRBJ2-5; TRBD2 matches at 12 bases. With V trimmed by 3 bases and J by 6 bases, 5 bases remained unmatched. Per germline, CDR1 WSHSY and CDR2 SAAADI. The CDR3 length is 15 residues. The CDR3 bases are TGCGCCAGCAGTGATAAGACTAGCGGGAGAAAGACCCAGTACTTC. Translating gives CASSDKTSGRKTQYF.

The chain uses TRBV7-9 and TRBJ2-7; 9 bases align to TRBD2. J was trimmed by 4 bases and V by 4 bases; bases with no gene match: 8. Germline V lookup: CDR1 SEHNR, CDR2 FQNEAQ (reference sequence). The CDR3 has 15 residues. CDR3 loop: CASSSGLAISYEQYF. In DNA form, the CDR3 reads TGTGCCAGCAGCTCTGGACTAGCGATTTCTTACGAGCAGTACTTC.

The CDR3 nucleotides read TGTGCCAGCAGTGAAGGTAGACAGGGAGGAAACACCATATATTTT. It yields the protein CASSEGRQGGNTIYF. The chain employs TRBV6-1 and TRBJ1-3; 7 bases match TRBD1. With V trimmed by 1 base and J by 4 bases, 4 bases remained unmatched. The CDR3 is made up of 15 amino acids. Germline loops: CDR1 MNHNS, CDR2 SASEGT.

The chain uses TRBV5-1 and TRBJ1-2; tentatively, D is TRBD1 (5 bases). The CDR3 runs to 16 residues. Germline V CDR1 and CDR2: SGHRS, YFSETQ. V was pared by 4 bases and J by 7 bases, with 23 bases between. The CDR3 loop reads CASSPGHIGEYFGYTF. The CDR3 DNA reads TGCGCCAGCAGCCCGGGGCATATAGGGGAGTACTTTGGCTACACCTTC.

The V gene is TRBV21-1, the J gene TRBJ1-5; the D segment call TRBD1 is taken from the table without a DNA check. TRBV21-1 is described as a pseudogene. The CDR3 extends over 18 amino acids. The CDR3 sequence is CASSPSGTGNWPNQPQHF. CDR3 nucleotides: TGTGCCAGCAGCCCATCTGGGACAGGCAATTGGCCCAATCAGCCCCAGCATTTT.

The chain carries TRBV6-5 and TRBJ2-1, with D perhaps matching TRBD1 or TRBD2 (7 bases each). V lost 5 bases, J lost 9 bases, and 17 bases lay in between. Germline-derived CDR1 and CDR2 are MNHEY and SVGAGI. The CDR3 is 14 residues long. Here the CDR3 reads CASSPQGGHGEQFF. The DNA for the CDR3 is TGTGCCAGCAGTCCCCAGGGGGGGCACGGTGAGCAGTTCTTC.

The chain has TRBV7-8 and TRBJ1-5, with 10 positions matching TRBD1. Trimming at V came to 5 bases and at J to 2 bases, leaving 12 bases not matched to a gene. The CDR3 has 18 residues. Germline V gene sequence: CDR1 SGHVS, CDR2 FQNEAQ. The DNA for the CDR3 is TGTGCCAGCAGCCCTACCGGGACAGGGGCTCGGGGCAATCAGCCCCAGCATTTT. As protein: CASSPTGTGARGNQPQHF.